The present TCR beta chain was sequenced within a study of PD-1 blockade in classical Hodgkin lymphoma. The CDR3 runs to 13 residues. Trimming removed 10 bases at V and 0 bases at J, with 12 bases between. Germline CDR1 is LNHDA and CDR2 is SQIVND (reference sequence). Time point reported: cycle 4 day 1 (C4D1), after five to seven weeks of nivolumab. No patient escaped relapse after autologous stem cell transplantation, and brentuximab vedotin exposure varied. Sequencing was performed with immunoSEQ multiplex PCR; in TCRdb, only in-frame clones are kept and a portion is missing. The table shows over 20,000 clones, with 75% to 90% occurring only once.

Sequenced material: peripheral blood mononuclear cells (PBMCs), taken before the fourth cycle of nivolumab. The gene calls are TRBV19 and TRBJ1-1; the D is unclear. The source is a human donor with classical Hodgkin lymphoma. DNA of the CDR3: TGTGCCACCTCGGGTAGGCTGAACACTGAAGCTTTCTTT. Protein product: CATSGRLNTEAFF.